This T cell receptor beta chain is drawn from a study of blood T cell repertoires in COVID-19. Using immunoSEQ multiplex PCR, the repertoire was profiled, and TCRdb retains in-frame clones only, with some absent. The table includes roughly 250,000 clones, about four fifths detected once. Germline CDR1 and CDR2: KGHDR and SFDVKD. The trim removed 5 bases at V and 3 bases at J, leaving 10 bases unmatched. This CDR3 has 17 residues. Sequencing was done on a sample of peripheral blood. The chain links TRBV24-1 to TRBJ2-2; 8 positions agree with TRBD1. This receptor was identified in a man aged 35 to 55 with active or convalescent COVID-19. As DNA, the CDR3 is TGTGCCACCAGTGCCGCGACAGGGGCTTTGTACACCGGGGAGCTGTTTTTT. Its protein product is CATSAATGALYTGELFF.